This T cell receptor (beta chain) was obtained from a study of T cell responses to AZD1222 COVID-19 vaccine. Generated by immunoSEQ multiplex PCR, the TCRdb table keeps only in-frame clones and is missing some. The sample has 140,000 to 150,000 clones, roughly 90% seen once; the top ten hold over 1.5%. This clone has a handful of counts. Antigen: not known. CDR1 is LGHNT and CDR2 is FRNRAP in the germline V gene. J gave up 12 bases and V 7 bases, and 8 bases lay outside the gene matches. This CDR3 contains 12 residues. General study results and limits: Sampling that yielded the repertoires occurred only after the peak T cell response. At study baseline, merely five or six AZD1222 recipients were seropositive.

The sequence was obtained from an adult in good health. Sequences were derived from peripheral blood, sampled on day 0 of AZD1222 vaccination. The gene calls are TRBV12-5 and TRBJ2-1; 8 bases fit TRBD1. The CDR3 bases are TGTGCTAGTGCCCCGACGGGGACAGGGCAGTTCTTC. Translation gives CASAPTGTGQFF.